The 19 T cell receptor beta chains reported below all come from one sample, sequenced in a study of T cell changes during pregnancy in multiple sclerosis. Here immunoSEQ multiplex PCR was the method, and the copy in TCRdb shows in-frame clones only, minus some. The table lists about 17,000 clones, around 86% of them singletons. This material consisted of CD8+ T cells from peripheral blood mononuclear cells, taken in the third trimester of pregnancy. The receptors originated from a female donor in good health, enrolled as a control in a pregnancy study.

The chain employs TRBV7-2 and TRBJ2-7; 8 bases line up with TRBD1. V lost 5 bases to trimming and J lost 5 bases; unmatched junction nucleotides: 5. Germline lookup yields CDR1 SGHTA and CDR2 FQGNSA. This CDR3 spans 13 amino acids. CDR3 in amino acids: CASSAQGAHEQYF. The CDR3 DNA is TGTGCCAGCAGCGCTCAGGGGGCCCACGAGCAGTACTTC.

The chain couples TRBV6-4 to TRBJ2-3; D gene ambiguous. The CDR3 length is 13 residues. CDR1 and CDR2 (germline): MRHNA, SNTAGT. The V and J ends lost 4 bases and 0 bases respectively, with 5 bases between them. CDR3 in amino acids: CASSVSSTDTQYF. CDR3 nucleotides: TGTGCCAGCAGTGTGTCGAGCACAGATACGCAGTATTTT.

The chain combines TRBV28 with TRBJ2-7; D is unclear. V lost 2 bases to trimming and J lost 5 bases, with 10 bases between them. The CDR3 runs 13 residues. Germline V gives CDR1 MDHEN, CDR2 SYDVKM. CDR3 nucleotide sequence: TGTGCCAGCAGTTTACTAGTCATCCACGAGCAGTACTTC. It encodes CASSLLVIHEQYF. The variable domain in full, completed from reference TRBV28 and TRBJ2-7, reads DVKVTQSSRYLVKRTGEKVFLECVQDMDHENMFWYRQDPGLGLRLIYFSYDVKMKEKGDIPEGYSVSREKKERFSLILESASTNQTSMYLCASSLLVIHEQYFGPGTRLTVT.

Here the CDR3 DNA reads TGTGCCAGCAGCGTAGGGCTAGCGGAGGCGGGGTACGAGCAGTACTTC. Translated, it gives CASSVGLAEAGYEQYF. The V gene is TRBV9, the J gene TRBJ2-7, with TRBD2 matching 7 bases. The CDR3 runs to 16 residues. Germline V gives CDR1 SGDLS, CDR2 YYNGEE. V was pared by 0 bases and J by 4 bases, with 10 bases of the junction left unmatched.

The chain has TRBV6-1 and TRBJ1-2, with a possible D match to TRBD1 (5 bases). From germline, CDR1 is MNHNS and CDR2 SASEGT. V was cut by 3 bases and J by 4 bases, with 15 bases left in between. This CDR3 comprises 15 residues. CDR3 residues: CASSEGEGFGYGYTF. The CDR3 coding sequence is TGTGCCAGCAGTGAGGGGGAGGGGTTCGGCTATGGCTACACCTTC.

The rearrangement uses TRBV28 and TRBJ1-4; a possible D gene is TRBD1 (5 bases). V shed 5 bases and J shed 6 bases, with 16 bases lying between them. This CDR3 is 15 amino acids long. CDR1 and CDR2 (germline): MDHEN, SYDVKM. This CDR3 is CASSPTGFLDEKLFF. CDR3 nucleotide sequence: TGTGCCAGCAGTCCCACAGGATTTTTGGATGAAAAACTGTTTTTT.

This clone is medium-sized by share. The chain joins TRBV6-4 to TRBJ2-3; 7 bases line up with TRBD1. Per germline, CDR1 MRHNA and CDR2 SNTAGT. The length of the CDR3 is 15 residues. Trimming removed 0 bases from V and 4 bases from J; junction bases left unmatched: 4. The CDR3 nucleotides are TGTGCCAGCAGTGACTCGGAAACAGGGGCAGATACGCAGTATTTT. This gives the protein CASSDSETGADTQYF.

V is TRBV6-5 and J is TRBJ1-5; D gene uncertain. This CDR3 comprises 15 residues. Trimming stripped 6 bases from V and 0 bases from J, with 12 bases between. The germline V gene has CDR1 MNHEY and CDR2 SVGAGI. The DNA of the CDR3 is TGTGCCAGCAGGGTTGTCGAGGGTAGCAATCAGCCCCAGCATTTT. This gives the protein CASRVVEGSNQPQHF.

The CDR3 region has the DNA TGCGCCAGCACCGGCGGGCCGGCAGATACGCAGTATTTT. It translates to CASTGGPADTQYF. The chain has TRBV4-1 and TRBJ2-3, with D perhaps TRBD2 (5 bases). This CDR3 contains 13 residues. V lost 7 bases, J lost 4 bases, and 12 bases lay in between. Germline CDR1 reads MGHRA; CDR2 reads YSYEKL.

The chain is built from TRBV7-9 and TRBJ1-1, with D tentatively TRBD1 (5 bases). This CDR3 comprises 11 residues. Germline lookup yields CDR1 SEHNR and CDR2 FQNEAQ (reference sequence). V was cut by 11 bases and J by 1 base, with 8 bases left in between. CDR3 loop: CAAGGNTEAFF. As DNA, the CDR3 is TGTGCCGCCGGGGGGAACACTGAAGCTTTCTTT.

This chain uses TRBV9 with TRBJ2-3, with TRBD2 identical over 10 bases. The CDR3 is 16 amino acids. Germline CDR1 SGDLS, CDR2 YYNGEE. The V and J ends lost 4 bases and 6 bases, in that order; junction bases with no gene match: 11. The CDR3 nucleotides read TGTGCCAGCAGCCTCTTAGCGGGAGGATTGGAGGATACGCAGTATTTT. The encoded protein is CASSLLAGGLEDTQYF.

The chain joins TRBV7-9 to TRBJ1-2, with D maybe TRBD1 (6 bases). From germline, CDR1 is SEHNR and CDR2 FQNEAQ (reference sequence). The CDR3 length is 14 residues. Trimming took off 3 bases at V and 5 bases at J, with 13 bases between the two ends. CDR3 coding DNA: TGTGCCAGCAGCTTTGGGGCAGGGGCGTATGGCTACACCTTC. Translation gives CASSFGAGAYGYTF.

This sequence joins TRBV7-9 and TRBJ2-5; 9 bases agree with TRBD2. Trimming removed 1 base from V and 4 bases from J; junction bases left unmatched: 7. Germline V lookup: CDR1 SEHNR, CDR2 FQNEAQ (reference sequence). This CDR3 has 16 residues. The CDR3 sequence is CASSLGGSGSRETQYF. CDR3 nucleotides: TGTGCCAGCAGCTTAGGGGGTAGCGGGAGTAGAGAGACCCAGTACTTC. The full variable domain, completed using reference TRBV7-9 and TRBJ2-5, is DTGVSQNPRHKITKRGQNVTFRCDPISEHNRLYWYRQTLGQGPEFLTYFQNEAQLEKSRLLSDRFSAERPKGSFSTLEIQRTEQGDSAMYLCASSLGGSGSRETQYFGPGTRLLVL.

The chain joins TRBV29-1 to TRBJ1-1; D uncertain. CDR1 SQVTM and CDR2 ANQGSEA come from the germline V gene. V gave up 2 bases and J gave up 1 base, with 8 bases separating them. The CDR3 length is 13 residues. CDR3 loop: CSVEFRGNTEAFF. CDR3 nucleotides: TGCAGCGTTGAATTTCGGGGGAACACTGAAGCTTTCTTT.

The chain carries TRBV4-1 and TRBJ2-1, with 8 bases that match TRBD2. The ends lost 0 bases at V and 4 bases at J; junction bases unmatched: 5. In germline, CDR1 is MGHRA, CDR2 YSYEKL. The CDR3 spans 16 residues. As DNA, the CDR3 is TGCGCCAGCAGCCAAGATAGGGGACTAGGATACAATGAGCAGTTCTTC. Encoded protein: CASSQDRGLGYNEQFF.

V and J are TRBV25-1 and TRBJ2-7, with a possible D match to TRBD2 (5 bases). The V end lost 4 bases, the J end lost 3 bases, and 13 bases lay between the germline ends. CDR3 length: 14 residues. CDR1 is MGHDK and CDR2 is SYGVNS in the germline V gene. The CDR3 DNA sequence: TGTGCCAGCAGTGTGGCAGGACGGGGCTACGAGCAGTACTTC. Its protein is CASSVAGRGYEQYF.

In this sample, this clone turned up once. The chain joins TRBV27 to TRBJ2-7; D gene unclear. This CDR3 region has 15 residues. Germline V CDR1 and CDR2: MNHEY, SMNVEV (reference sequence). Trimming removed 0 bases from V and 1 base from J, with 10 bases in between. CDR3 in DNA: TGTGCCAGCAGTTTATCAGGAGTTTGGTCCTACGAGCAGTACTTC. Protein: CASSLSGVWSYEQYF.

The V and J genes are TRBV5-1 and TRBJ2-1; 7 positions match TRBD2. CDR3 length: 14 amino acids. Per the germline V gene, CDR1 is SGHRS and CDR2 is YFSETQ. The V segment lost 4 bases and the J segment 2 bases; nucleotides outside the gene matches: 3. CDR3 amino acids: CASSGDYTYNEQFF. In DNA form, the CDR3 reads TGCGCCAGCAGCGGGGACTATACCTACAATGAGCAGTTCTTC.

For the CDR3, the DNA is TGTGCCACCAGCAGAGATGGGGCGGGGGGGCCGAATGAGCAGTTCTTC. It encodes CATSRDGAGGPNEQFF. The J gene is TRBJ2-1, the V gene TRBV15, with 9 bases that match TRBD2. The CDR3 runs 16 residues. The V gene end was trimmed by 0 bases and the J gene end by 7 bases; junction bases not matched to a gene: 7. Germline CDR1 LNHNV, CDR2 YYDKDF (reference sequence).